The source of this T cell receptor beta chain is a study of TIL therapy for anti-PD-1-resistant metastatic lung cancer. The wider study: Median tumor PD-L1 proportion score was roughly 5.8%. Most patients had lung adenocarcinoma; several tumors were EGFR-mutant, two ALK-rearranged; half smoked currently or formerly.

Specified time point: pre-treatment sample, taken before nivolumab and TIL therapy. Adults with stage 4 NSCLC were enrolled in a phase I trial. This was the immunoSEQ v3 assay. Libraries were prepared by immunoSEQ multiplex PCR; TCRdb keeps only in-frame clonotypes and omits some of them. Of 25,000 to 40,000 clones in the sample, 74% are singletons; the top ten hold 2.5% to 3%. The CDR3 consists of 13 residues. Per germline, CDR1 LNHNV and CDR2 YYDKDF (reference sequence). V shed 3 bases, J shed 4 bases, and the junction held 1 base outside the gene matches. The chain combines TRBV15 with TRBJ2-3; 7 bases are a match to TRBD1. This specimen consisted of blood, obtained at baseline. The sequence was obtained from a woman aged 30 to 85 with non-small cell lung cancer. The CDR3 spells CATSRTGPDTQYF. The DNA of the CDR3 is TGTGCCACCAGCAGGACAGGGCCAGATACGCAGTATTTT.